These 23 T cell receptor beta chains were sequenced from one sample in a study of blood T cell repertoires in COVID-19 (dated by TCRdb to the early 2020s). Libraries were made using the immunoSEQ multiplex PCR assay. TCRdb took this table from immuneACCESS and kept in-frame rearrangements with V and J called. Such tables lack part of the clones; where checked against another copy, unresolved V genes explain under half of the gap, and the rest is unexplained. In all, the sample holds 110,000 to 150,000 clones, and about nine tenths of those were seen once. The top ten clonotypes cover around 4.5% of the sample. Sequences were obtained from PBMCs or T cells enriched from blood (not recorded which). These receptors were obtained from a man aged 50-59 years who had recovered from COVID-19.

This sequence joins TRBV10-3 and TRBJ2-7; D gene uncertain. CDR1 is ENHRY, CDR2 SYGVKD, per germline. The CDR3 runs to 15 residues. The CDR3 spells CAISESADPSDEQYV. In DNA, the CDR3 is TGTGCCATCAGTGAGTCGGCGGATCCCTCCGACGAGCAGTACGTC.

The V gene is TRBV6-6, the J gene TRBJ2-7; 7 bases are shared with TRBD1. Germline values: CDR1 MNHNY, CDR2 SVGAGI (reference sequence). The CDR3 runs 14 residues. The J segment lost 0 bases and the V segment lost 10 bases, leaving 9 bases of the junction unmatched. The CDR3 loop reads CATRLGDSSYEQYV. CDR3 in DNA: TGTGCCACCCGCCTCGGGGACAGCTCCTACGAGCAGTACGTC.

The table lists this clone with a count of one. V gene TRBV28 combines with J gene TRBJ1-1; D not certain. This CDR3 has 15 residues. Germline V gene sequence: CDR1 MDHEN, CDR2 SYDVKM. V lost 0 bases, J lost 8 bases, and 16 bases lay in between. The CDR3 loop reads CASSLWFGGTQEAFF. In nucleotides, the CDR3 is TGTGCCAGCAGTTTATGGTTCGGCGGTACCCAGGAAGCTTTCTTT. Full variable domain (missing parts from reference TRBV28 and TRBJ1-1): DVKVTQSSRYLVKRTGEKVFLECVQDMDHENMFWYRQDPGLGLRLIYFSYDVKMKEKGDIPEGYSVSREKKERFSLILESASTNQTSMYLCASSLWFGGTQEAFFGQGTRLTVV.

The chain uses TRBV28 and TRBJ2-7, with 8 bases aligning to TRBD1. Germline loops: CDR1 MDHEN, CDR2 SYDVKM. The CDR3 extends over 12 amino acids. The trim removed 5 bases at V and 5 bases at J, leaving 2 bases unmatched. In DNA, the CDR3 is TGTGCCAGCAGTACACAGGGGGACGAGCAGTACGTC. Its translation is CASSTQGDEQYV.

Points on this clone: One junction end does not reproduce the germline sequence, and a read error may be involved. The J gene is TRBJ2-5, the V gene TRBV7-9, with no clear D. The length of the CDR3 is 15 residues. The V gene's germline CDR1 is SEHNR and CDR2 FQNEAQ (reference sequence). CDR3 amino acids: CASSLIFAVQEAQYF. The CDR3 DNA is TGTGCCAGCAGCTTAATTTTTGCGGTCCAAGAGGCCCAGTACTTC.

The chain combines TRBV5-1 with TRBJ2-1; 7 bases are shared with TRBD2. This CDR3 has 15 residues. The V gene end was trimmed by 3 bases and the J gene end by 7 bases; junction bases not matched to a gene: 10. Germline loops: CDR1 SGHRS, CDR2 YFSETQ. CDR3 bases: TGCGCCAGCAGCTCGGGGGGACTGAGAGAGAATGAGCAGTTCTTC. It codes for CASSSGGLRENEQFF.

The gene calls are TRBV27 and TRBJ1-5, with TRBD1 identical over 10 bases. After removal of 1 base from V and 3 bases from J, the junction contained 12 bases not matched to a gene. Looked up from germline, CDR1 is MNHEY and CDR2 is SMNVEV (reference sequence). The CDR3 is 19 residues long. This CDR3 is CASSLLGTGALGPNQPQHF. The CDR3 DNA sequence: TGTGCCAGCAGTTTATTGGGGACAGGGGCCCTTGGCCCCAATCAGCCCCAGCATTTT.

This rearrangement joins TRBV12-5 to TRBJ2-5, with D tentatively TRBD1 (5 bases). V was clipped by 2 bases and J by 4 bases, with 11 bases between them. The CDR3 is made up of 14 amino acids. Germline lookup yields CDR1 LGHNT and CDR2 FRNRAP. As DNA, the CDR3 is TGTGCTAGTGGTTTGTCAGGGTTCGGAGAGACCCAGTACTTC. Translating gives CASGLSGFGETQYF.

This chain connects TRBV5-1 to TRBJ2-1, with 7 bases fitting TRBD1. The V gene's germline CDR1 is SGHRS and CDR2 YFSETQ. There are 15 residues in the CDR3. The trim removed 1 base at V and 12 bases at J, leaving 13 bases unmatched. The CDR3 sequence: CASSLTGAQYYRQFF. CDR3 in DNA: TGCGCCAGCAGCTTGACAGGGGCCCAATATTATAGGCAGTTCTTC.

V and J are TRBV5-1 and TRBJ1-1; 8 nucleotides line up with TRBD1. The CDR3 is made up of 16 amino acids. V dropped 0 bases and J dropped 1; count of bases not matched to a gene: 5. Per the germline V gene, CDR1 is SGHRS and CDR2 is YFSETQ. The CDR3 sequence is CASSLATGGRNTEAFF. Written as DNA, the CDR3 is TGCGCCAGCAGCTTGGCCACAGGGGGGAGGAACACTGAAGCTTTCTTT.

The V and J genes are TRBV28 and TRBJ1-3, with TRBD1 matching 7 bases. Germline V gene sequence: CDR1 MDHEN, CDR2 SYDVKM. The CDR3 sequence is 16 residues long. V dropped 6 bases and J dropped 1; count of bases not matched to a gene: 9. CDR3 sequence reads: CASSYYRGGSGNTIYF. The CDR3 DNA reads TGTGCCAGCAGCTACTACAGGGGAGGATCTGGAAACACCATATATTTT. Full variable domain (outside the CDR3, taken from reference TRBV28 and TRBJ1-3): DVKVTQSSRYLVKRTGEKVFLECVQDMDHENMFWYRQDPGLGLRLIYFSYDVKMKEKGDIPEGYSVSREKKERFSLILESASTNQTSMYLCASSYYRGGSGNTIYFGEGSWLTVV.

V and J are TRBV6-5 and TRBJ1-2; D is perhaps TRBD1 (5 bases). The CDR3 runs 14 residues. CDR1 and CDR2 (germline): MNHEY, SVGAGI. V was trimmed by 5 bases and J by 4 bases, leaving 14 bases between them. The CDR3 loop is CASSPSGISYGYTF. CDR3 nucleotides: TGTGCCAGCAGTCCATCAGGGATTTCCTATGGCTACACCTTC.

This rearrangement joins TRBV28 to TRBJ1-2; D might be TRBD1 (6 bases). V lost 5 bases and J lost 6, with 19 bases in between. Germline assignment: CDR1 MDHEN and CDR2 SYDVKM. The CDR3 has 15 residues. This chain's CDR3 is CASSLNPGQQNGYTF. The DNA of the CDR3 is TGTGCCAGCAGTCTAAACCCCGGACAGCAAAATGGCTACACCTTC.

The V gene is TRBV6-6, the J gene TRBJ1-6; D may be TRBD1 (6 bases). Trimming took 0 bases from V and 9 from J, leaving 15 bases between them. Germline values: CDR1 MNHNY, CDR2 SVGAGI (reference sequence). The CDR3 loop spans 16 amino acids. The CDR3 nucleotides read TGTGCCAGCAGTTACTCCGGGGGGCAGGGAGGTTCACCCCTCCACTTT. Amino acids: CASSYSGGQGGSPLHF.

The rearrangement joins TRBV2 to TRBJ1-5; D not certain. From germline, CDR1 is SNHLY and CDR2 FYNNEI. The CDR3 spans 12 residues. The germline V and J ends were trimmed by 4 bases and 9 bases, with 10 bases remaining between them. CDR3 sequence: CASSAPRGPQHF. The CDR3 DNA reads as TGTGCCAGCAGTGCCCCCAGAGGGCCCCAGCATTTT.

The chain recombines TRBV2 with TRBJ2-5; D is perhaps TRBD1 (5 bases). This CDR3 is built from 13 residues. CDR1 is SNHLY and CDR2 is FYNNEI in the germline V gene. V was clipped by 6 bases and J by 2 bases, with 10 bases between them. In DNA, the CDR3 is TGTGCCAGCAGCTGGACACGTCAAGAGACCCAGTACTTC. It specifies CASSWTRQETQYF.

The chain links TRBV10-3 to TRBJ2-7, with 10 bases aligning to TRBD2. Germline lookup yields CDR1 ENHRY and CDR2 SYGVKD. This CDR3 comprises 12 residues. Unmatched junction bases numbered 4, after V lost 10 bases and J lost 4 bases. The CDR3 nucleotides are TGTGCCAGTTCTAGCGGGAGTTACGAGCAGTACTTC. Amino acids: CASSSGSYEQYF.

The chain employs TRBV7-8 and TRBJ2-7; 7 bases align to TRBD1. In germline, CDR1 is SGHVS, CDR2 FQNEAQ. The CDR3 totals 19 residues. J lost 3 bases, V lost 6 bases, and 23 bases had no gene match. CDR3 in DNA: TGTGCCAGCAGTCCCGGGTACAGGGGAAGACGCACTGCGTACTACGAGCAGTACTTC. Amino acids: CASSPGYRGRRTAYYEQYF. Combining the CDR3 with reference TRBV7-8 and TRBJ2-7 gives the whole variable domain GAGVSQSPRYKVAKRGQDVALRCDPISGHVSLFWYQQALGQGPEFLTYFQNEAQLDKSGLPSDRFFAERPEGSVSTLKIQRTQQEDSAVYLCASSPGYRGRRTAYYEQYFGPGTRLTVT.

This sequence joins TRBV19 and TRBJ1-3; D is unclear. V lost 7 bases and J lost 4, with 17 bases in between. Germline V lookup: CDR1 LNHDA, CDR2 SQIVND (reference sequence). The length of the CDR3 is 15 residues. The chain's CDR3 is CASTTGGLAGNTIYF. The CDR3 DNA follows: TGTGCCAGTACAACCGGAGGGCTCGCAGGAAACACCATATATTTT. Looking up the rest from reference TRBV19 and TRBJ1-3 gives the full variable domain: DGGITQSPKYLFRKEGQNVTLSCEQNLNHDAMYWYRQDPGQGLRLIYYSQIVNDFQKGDIAEGYSVSREKKESFPLTVTSAQKNPTAFYLCASTTGGLAGNTIYFGEGSWLTVV.

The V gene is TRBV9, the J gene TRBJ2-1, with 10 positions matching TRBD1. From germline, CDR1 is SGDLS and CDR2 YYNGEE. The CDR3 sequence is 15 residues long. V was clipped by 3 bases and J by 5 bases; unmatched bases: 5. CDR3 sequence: CASSGPGTGDNEQFF. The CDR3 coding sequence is TGTGCCAGCAGCGGACCCGGGACAGGGGACAATGAGCAGTTCTTC. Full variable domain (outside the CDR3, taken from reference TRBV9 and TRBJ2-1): DSGVTQTPKHLITATGQRVTLRCSPRSGDLSVYWYQQSLDQGLQFLIQYYNGEERAKGNILERFSAQQFPDLHSELNLSSLELGDSALYFCASSGPGTGDNEQFFGPGTRLTVL.

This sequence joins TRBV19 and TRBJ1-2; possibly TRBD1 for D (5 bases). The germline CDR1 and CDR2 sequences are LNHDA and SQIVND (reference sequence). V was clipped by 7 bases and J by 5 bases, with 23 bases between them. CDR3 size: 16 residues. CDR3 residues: CASKKGTSYPRYGYTF. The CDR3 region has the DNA TGTGCCAGTAAGAAGGGGACTTCGTATCCTAGGTATGGCTACACCTTC. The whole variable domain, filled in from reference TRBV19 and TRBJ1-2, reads DGGITQSPKYLFRKEGQNVTLSCEQNLNHDAMYWYRQDPGQGLRLIYYSQIVNDFQKGDIAEGYSVSREKKESFPLTVTSAQKNPTAFYLCASKKGTSYPRYGYTFGSGTRLTVV.

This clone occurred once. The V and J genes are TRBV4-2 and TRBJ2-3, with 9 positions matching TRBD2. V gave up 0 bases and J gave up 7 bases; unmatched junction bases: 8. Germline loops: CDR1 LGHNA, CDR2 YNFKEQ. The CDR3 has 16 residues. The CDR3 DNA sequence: TGTGCCAGCAGCCAAGACGGCCTAGCGGGGCCGAATACGCAGTATTTT. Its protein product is CASSQDGLAGPNTQYF.

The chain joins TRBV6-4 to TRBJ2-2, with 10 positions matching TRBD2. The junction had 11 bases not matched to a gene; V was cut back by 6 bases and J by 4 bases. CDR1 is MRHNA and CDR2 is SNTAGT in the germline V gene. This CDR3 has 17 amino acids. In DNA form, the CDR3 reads TGTGCCAGCAGCGCCCATACCCTAGCGGGAGTCACCGGGGAGCTGTTTTTT. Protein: CASSAHTLAGVTGELFF.